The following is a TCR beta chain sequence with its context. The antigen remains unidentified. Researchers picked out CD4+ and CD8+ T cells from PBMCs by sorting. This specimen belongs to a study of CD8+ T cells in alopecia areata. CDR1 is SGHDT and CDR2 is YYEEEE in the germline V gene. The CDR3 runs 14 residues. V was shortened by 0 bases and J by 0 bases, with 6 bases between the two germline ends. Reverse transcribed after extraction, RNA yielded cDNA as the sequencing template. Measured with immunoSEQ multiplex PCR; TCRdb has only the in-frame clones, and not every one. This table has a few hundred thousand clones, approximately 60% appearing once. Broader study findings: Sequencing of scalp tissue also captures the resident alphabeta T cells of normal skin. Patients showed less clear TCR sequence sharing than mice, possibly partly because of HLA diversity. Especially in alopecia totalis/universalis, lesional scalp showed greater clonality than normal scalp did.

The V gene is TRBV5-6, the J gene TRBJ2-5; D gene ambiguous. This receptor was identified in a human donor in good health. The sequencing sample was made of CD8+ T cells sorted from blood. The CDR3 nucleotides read TGTGCCAGCAGCTTGGAGGCAGACCAAGAGACCCAGTACTTC. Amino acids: CASSLEADQETQYF.